The 6 T cell receptor beta chains below come from one sample, sequenced in a study of regulatory T cells in long-lasting Graves disease. According to the study, TCR beta libraries were built with iRepertoire HTBI primers and CDR3-region Arm-PCR. TCRdb fed the multiplex PCR reads into MiXCR, producing one record per CDR3 protein. Here the sample spans 600,000 to 800,000 distinct CDR3 sequences, 30% being singletons. The time point here: persistent/refractory GD, antithyroid drugs over 5 years with positive TRAb. There was RNA extracted from PBMCs, and the TCR library was made from it. Sequenced here: peripheral blood mononuclear cells (PBMCs), sampled when the disease was refractory, from a patient treated with antithyroid drugs. The receptor source for this set is a female donor with Graves disease.

Only a few counts were recorded for this clonotype. CDR3 region: CSAGSGRGVEQYF. The CDR3 DNA reads as TGCAGTGCTGGTAGCGGGAGGGGCGTTGAGCAGTACTTC. The chain recombines TRBV20-1 with TRBJ2-7; 11 bases are a match to TRBD2. After removal of 5 bases from V and 7 bases from J, the junction contained 7 bases not matched to a gene. The germline gives CDR1 DFQATT, CDR2 SNEGSKA (reference sequence). The CDR3 spans 13 residues.

The gene calls are TRBV14 and TRBJ1-1; 8 bases are a match to TRBD1. This CDR3 is built from 13 residues. Germline V gene sequence: CDR1 SGHDN, CDR2 FVKESK. V was pared by 4 bases and J by 10 bases, with 8 bases of the junction left unmatched. The CDR3 is CASSPTRTGSAFF. DNA of the CDR3: TGTGCCAGCAGCCCCACGAGGACAGGGTCAGCTTTCTTT.

V gene TRBV27 combines with J gene TRBJ2-5; possibly TRBD1 for D (6 bases). This CDR3 spans 15 amino acids. Trimming left V 5 bases short and J 1 base short, with 14 bases between. Germline V CDR1 and CDR2: MNHEY, SMNVEV (reference sequence). The CDR3 here is CASSPLQGSQETQYF. CDR3 nucleotide sequence: TGTGCCAGCAGTCCCCTGCAGGGGAGCCAAGAGACCCAGTACTTC.

The gene calls are TRBV25-1 and TRBJ2-4; 7 positions agree with TRBD1. Germline CDR1 is MGHDK and CDR2 is SYGVNS. The CDR3 runs 11 residues. J gave up 6 bases and V 8 bases, and 1 base lay outside the gene matches. The CDR3 sequence: CASRTGNIQYF. The CDR3 region has the DNA TGTGCCAGCCGGACAGGAAACATTCAGTACTTC.

As to this clonotype: A much larger clone differs from this one at a single base, so this may be a read error. The chain is built from TRBV2 and TRBJ1-1, with unresolved D. Deletions cut 8 bases from V and 2 bases from J, with 12 bases between. This CDR3 is built from 13 residues. Germline V gene data show CDR1 as SNHLY and CDR2 as FYNNEI. The CDR3 is CASGVDGNTEAFF. In nucleotides, the CDR3 is TGTGCCAGCGGAGTGGACGGAAACACTGAAGCTTTCTTT.

This clonotype was counted a few times. The rearrangement uses TRBV2 and TRBJ2-2; 9 bases map to TRBD2. V was clipped by 9 bases and J by 4 bases; unmatched bases: 9. Per germline, CDR1 SNHLY and CDR2 FYNNEI. The CDR3 length is 15 residues. The CDR3 region has the DNA TGTGCCAGTGGGACTAGCTTGTTGGTCACCGGGGAGCTGTTTTTT. Protein: CASGTSLLVTGELFF.